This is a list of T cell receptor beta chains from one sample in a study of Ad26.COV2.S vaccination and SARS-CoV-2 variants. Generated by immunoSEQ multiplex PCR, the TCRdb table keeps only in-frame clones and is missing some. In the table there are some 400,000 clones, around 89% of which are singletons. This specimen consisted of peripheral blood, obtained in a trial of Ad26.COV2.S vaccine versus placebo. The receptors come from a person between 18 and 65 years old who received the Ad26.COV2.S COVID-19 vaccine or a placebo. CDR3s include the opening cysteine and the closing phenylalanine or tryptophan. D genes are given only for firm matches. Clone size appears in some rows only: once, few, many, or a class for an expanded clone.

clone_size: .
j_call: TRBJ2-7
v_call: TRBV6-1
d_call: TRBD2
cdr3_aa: CASSELAGVGSYEQYF
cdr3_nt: TGTGCCAGCAGTGAATTAGCGGGAGTAGGGTCCTACGAGCAGTACTTC

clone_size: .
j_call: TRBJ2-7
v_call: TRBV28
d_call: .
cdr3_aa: CASSSTSYEQYF
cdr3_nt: TGTGCCAGCAGTTCGACCTCCTACGAGCAGTACTTC

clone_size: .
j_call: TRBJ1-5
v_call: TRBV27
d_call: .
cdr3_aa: CASSWLGQPQHF
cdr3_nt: TGTGCCAGCAGTTGGTTGGGCCAGCCCCAGCATTTT

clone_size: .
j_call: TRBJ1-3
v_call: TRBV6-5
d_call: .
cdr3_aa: CATMDRRTGNTIYF
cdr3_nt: TGTGCCACCATGGACAGAAGAACTGGAAACACCATATATTTT

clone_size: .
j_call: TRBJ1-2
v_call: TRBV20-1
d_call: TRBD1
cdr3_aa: CSANRGRGYTF
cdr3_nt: TGCAGTGCTAACAGGGGGCGAGGCTACACCTTC

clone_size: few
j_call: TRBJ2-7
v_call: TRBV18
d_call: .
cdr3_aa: CASSPNRAYEQYF
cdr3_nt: TGTGCCAGCTCACCAAACAGAGCCTACGAGCAGTACTTC

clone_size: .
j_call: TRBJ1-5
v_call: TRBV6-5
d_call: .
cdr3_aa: CASSYGAGSNQPQHF
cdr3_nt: TGTGCCAGCAGTTACGGAGCGGGTAGCAATCAGCCCCAGCATTTT

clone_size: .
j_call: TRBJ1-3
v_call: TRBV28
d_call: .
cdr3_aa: CASSLLGNGPGNTIYF
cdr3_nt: TGTGCCAGCAGTTTACTGGGGAACGGGCCTGGAAACACCATATATTTT

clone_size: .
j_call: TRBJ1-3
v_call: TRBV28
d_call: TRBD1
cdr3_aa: CASSQQGASGNTIYF
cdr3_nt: TGTGCCAGCAGCCAACAGGGGGCTTCTGGAAACACCATATATTTT

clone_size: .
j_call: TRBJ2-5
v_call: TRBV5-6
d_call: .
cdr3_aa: CASSLGGQQTQYF
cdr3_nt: TGTGCCAGCAGCTTGGGTGGGCAGCAGACCCAGTACTTC

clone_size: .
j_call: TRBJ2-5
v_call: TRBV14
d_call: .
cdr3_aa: CASSQKRLDNQETQYF
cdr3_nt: TGTGCCAGCAGCCAAAAACGACTAGACAACCAAGAGACCCAGTACTTC

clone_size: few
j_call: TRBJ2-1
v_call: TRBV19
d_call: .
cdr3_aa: CASTDPRWEQFF
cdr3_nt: TGTGCCAGCACCGACCCACGATGGGAGCAGTTCTTC

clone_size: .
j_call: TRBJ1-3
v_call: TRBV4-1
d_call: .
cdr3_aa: CASSQPPGSGNTIYF
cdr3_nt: TGCGCCAGCAGCCAGCCCCCCGGCTCTGGAAACACCATATATTTT

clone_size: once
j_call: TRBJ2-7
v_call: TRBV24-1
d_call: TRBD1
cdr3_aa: CATSRTGSYEQYF
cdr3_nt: TGTGCCACCAGCCGGACAGGGTCTTACGAGCAGTACTTC